Included here is one T cell receptor (beta chain) sequence, with context. The data derive from a study of blood T cell repertoires in COVID-19. The V segment lost 4 bases and the J segment 7 bases; nucleotides outside the gene matches: 13. The CDR3 totals 16 residues. The V gene's germline CDR1 is MNHEY and CDR2 SMNVEV (reference sequence). In the study's own analysis: It was from reference gene primer amplification that nucleated cell counts were estimated. Data came from immunoSEQ multiplex PCR; TCRdb stores just in-frame clones and leaves some out. Clone size and V and J calls were adopted from that table, with D and trimming inferred from the DNA. This table has some 170,000 clones, approximately 89% appearing once. In terms of age and location, participants ranged from roughly 18 to 95 years and lived in approximately 24 US areas.

The sample comprised PBMCs or T cells enriched from blood (not recorded which). The clonotype comes from a man in his forties who had recovered from COVID-19. This chain uses TRBV27 with TRBJ2-7; TRBD1 matches at 10 bases. CDR3 amino acids: CASSYPSGTGVKEQYF. In DNA, the CDR3 is TGTGCCAGCAGTTATCCCTCCGGGACAGGGGTGAAAGAGCAGTACTTC.